This T cell receptor (beta chain) was identified in a study of blood T cell repertoires in COVID-19. At the level of the study: Sites in the United States, Italy and Spain provided acute and convalescent COVID-19 samples.

Per the original data handling: Nucleated cell counts were estimated from reference gene primer amplification. TCRdb's copy holds only in-frame clones and misses some; the assay was immunoSEQ multiplex PCR. The DNA gave D and trimming, while V, J and clone size come from that table. This table has roughly 270,000 clones, approximately 85% appearing once. V was cut by 8 bases and J by 3 bases, with 13 bases left in between. CDR1 is MNHNY and CDR2 is SVGAGI in the germline V gene (reference sequence). This CDR3 comprises 14 residues. The source material was peripheral blood. This chain uses TRBV6-6 with TRBJ2-2, with D maybe TRBD2 (7 bases). The sequence was collected from a man aged 45-65 years with active or convalescent COVID-19. The CDR3 region is CASVGGAHTGELFF. The CDR3 DNA reads TGTGCCAGCGTGGGGGGGGCTCACACCGGGGAGCTGTTTTTT.